This T cell receptor (beta chain) was observed in a study of CD8+ T cells in alopecia areata. Study-level results: Across lesional scalp, and particularly alopecia totalis/universalis, clonality surpassed that of normal scalp. Mice gave a clearer picture of TCR sharing than patients did, possibly for HLA-related reasons.

Sequencing templates came from extracted RNA that was reverse transcribed into cDNA. Clones were sequenced by immunoSEQ multiplex PCR, and TCRdb holds only the in-frame ones, with some missing. The top ten clones hold 15% to 20% of a sample with tens of thousands of clones, just over 70% of them seen once. As to treatment: oral pan-JAK inhibitor, 5-10 mg twice daily. Alopecia areata patients gave lesional scalp punch biopsies and peripheral blood samples. Separation by sorting yielded CD4+ and CD8+ T cells from PBMCs. Concerning this clone itself: What it binds is not known.

The specimen comprised CD8+ T cells sorted from blood, sampled at week 44, from a patient treated with tofacitinib. This TCR came from a human donor with alopecia areata.

In nucleotides, the CDR3 is TGTGCCAGCAGCGGGAGACAGGGCCCAACAGATACGCAGTATTTT. Amino acids: CASSGRQGPTDTQYF. The chain links TRBV9 to TRBJ2-3; 7 bases map to TRBD1. J lost 3 bases, V lost 3 bases, and 7 bases had no gene match. The germline gives CDR1 SGDLS, CDR2 YYNGEE. The CDR3 extends over 15 amino acids.